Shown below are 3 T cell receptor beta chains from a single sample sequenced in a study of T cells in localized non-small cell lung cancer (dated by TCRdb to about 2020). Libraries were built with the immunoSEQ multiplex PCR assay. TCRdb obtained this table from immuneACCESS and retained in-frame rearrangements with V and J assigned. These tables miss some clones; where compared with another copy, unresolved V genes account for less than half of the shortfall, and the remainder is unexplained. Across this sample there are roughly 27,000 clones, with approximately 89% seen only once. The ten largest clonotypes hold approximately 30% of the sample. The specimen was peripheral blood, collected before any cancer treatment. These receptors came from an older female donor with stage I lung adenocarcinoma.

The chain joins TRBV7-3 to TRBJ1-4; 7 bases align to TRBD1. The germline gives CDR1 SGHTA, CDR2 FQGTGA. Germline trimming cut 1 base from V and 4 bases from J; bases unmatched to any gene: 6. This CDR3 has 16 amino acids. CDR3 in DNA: TGTGCCAGCAGCTTAAAGACCCGGGACAGTAATGAAAAACTGTTTTTT. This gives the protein CASSLKTRDSNEKLFF.

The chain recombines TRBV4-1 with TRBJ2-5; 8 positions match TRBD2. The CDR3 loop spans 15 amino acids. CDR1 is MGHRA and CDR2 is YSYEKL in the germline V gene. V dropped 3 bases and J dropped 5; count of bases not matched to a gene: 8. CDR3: CASSQSGGDRETQYF. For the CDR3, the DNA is TGCGCCAGCAGCCAGTCCGGGGGGGACCGGGAGACCCAGTACTTC.

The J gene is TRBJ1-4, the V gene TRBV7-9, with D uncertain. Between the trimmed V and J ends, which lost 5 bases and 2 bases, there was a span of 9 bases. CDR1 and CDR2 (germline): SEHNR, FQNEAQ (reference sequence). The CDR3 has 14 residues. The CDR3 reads CASSPRGTNEKLFF. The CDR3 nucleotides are TGTGCCAGCAGCCCACGTGGGACTAATGAAAAACTGTTTTTT.